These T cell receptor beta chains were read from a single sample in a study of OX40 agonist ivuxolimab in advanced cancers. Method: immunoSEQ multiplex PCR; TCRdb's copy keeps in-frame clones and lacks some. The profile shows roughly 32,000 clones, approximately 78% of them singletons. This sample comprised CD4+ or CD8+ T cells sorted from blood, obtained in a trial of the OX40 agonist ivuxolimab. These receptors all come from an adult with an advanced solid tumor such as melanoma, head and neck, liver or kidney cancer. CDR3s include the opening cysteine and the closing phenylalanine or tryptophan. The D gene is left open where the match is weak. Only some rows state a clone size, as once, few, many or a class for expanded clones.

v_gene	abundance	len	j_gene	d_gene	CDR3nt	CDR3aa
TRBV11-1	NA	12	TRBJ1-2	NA	TGTGCCAGCAGCTTAGAGAGGGGTGGCTACACCTTC	CASSLERGGYTF
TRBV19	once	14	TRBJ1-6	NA	TGTGCCAGTAAGTTGGGCGTCAATAATTCACCCCTCCACTTT	CASKLGVNNSPLHF
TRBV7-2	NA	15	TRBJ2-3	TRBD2	TGTGCCAGCAGCTCGACGGGGGGGCCCAGGTATACGCAGTATTTT	CASSSTGGPRYTQYF
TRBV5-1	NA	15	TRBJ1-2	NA	TGCGCCAGCAGCTTGGAAGGGGCCTATAACTATGGCTACACCTTC	CASSLEGAYNYGYTF
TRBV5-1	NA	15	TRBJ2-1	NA	TGCGCCAGCATCCTCTACCCGGACAGAAACAATGAGCAGTTCTTC	CASILYPDRNNEQFF
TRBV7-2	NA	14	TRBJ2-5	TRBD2	TGTGCCAGCAGCCCGGGACTAGCGGGGGAGACCCAGTACTTC	CASSPGLAGETQYF
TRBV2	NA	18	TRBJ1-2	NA	TGTGCCAGCAGTGAACGGGCGGGGGAGACTCGAGTAGGAGATGGCTACACCTTC	CASSERAGETRVGDGYTF
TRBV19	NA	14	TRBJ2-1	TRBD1	TGTGCCAGTAGTTTGACAGGGTCCTACAATGAGCAGTTCTTC	CASSLTGSYNEQFF
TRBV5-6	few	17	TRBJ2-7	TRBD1	TGTGCCAGCAGCTTTTCGGACAGGGCCGATTTAGAGTACGAGCAGTACTTC	CASSFSDRADLEYEQYF
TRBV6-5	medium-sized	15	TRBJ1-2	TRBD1	TGTGCCAGCAGTTCCCACGGACAGGGAAACTATGGCTACACCTTC	CASSSHGQGNYGYTF
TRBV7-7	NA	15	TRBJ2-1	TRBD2	TGTGCCAGCAGCCTCGGGACTAGCGGGGAGTATGAGCAGTTCTTC	CASSLGTSGEYEQFF